The rows below give T cell receptor beta chains drawn from one sample of a study of cytomegalovirus exposure and HLA in healthy donors. This table comes from immunoSEQ multiplex PCR, and its TCRdb copy is limited to in-frame clones, with some not included. The sample lists about 150,000 clones, about 80% occurring once. The sequenced sample consisted of PBMCs. Receptors originate from a man aged 25 to 40 in good health and CMV-seropositive. Both conserved end residues are part of each CDR3. D genes are given only for firm matches. Clone size, where shown, is once, few, many, or a class for clones that have expanded.

D: NA; size: NA; V: TRBV27; J: TRBJ1-1; CDR3: CASRNPRLGAGTEAFF; DNA: TGTGCCAGCAGGAATCCGCGCCTGGGGGCGGGCACTGAAGCTTTCTTT
D: TRBD2; size: few; V: TRBV7-9; J: TRBJ2-1; CDR3: CASSAISGSTPSYNEQFF; DNA: TGTGCCAGCAGCGCGATTAGCGGGTCGACACCCTCCTACAATGAGCAGTTCTTC
D: NA; size: NA; V: TRBV5-1; J: TRBJ2-1; CDR3: CASSLDQLDNEQFF; DNA: TGCGCCAGCAGCTTGGACCAACTCGACAATGAGCAGTTCTTC
D: TRBD2; size: NA; V: TRBV4-1; J: TRBJ2-7; CDR3: CASSQGASGSYEQYF; DNA: TGCGCCAGCAGCCAAGGGGCTAGCGGGAGCTACGAGCAGTACTTC
D: TRBD2; size: NA; V: TRBV5-5; J: TRBJ2-5; CDR3: CASSAGAGDRETQYF; DNA: TGTGCCAGCAGCGCGGGCGCGGGAGATCGTGAGACCCAGTACTTC
D: NA; size: NA; V: TRBV7-9; J: TRBJ2-7; CDR3: CASSASRQELSKQYF; DNA: TGTGCCAGCAGCGCTTCTAGACAGGAACTCAGTAAGCAGTACTTC
D: TRBD2; size: NA; V: TRBV2; J: TRBJ2-7; CDR3: CASRFGGGGYEQYF; DNA: TGTGCCAGCAGGTTCGGGGGGGGCGGCTACGAGCAGTACTTC
D: NA; size: once; V: TRBV13; J: TRBJ2-7; CDR3: CASSSNGLSYEQYF; DNA: TGTGCCAGCAGCTCCAATGGACTATCCTACGAGCAGTACTTC
D: TRBD1; size: NA; V: TRBV5-4; J: TRBJ2-5; CDR3: CASSRTGQETQYF; DNA: TGTGCCAGCAGCCGGACAGGGCAAGAGACCCAGTACTTC
D: NA; size: once; V: TRBV5-1; J: TRBJ1-5; CDR3: CASSLGGWDQPQHF; DNA: TGCGCCAGCAGCTTGGGCGGGTGGGATCAGCCCCAGCATTTT
D: TRBD1; size: few; V: TRBV4-1; J: TRBJ1-2; CDR3: CASSQVGQGAHYTF; DNA: TGCGCCAGCAGCCAAGTTGGACAGGGGGCCCACTACACCTTC